The TCR beta chain described here comes from a study of neurological immune-mediated disorders. The CDR3 is made up of 14 amino acids. CDR1 is SGHVS and CDR2 is FNYEAQ in the germline V gene. V dropped 5 bases and J dropped 10 bases, with 18 bases sitting between them. Synthesis of cDNA was performed by 5'RACE using 10-nucleotide random UMIs. TCRdb used MiXCR to reprocess the 5' RACE reads, holding one entry per CDR3 protein. The sample shows tens of thousands of distinct CDR3 sequences, roughly 12% of them seen only once. The time point here: longitudinal time-point 3. The study built unsorted libraries from 2 million PBMCs kept at -80 C. This clonotype was detected a few times.

Sequenced material: PBMCs. The source is a man under 40 in good health. This chain links TRBV7-6 with TRBJ2-1; weak D call: TRBD1 (5 bases). CDR3 sequence (DNA): TGTGCCAGCAGCAAAGGACAAGCTCCCTTGGAGCAGTTCTTC. Protein product: CASSKGQAPLEQFF.